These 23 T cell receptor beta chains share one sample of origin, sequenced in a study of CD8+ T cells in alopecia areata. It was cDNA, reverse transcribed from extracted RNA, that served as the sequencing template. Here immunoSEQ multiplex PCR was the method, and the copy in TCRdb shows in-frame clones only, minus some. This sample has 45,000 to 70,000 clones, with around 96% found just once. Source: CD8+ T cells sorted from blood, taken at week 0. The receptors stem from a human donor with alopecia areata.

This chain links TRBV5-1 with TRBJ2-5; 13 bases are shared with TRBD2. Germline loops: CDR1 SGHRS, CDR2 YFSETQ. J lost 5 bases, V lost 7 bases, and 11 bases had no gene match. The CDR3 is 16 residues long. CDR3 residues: CASRLTSGGQRETQYF. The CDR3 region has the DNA TGCGCCAGCCGTCTGACTAGCGGGGGGCAACGGGAGACCCAGTACTTC.

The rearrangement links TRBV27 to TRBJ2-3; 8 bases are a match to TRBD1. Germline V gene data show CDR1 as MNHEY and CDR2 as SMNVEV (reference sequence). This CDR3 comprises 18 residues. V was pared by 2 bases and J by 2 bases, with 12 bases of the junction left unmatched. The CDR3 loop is CASSLISQGAGDTDTQYF. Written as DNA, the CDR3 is TGTGCCAGCAGTTTAATTTCGCAGGGGGCAGGGGACACAGATACGCAGTATTTT.

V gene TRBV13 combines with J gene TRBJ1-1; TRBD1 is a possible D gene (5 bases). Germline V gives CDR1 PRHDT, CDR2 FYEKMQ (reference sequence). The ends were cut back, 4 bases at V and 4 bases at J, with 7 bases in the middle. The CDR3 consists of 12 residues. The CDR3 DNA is TGTGCCAGCAGCTGGCAGGGCACTGAAGCTTTCTTT. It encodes CASSWQGTEAFF.

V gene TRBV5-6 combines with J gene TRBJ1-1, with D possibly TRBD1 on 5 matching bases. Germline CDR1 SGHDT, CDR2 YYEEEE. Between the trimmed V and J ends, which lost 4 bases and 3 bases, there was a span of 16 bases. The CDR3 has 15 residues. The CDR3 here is CASSPGRVPYTEAFF. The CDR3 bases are TGTGCCAGCAGCCCTGGCAGGGTCCCCTACACTGAAGCTTTCTTT.

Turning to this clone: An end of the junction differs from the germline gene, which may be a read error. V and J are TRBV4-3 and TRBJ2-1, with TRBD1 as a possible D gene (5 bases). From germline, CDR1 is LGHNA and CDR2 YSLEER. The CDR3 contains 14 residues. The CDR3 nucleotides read TGCGCCAGCAGCGAAGACAGATCCTACAATGAGCAGTTCTTC. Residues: CASSEDRSYNEQFF.

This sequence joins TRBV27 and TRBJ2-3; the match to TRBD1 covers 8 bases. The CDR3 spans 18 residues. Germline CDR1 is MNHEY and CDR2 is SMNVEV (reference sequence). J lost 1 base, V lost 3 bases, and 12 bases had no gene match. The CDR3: CASSFSSTDRDRTDTQYF. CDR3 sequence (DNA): TGTGCCAGCAGTTTCTCCAGTACGGACAGGGACCGCACAGATACGCAGTATTTT.

In DNA form, the CDR3 reads TGTGCCATCGGATTGGCCGGGACCCACAATGAGCAGTTCTTC. It encodes CAIGLAGTHNEQFF. This chain joins TRBV10-3 and TRBJ2-1, with D perhaps given as TRBD1 or TRBD2 (5 bases each). This CDR3 is built from 14 residues. Germline loops: CDR1 ENHRY, CDR2 SYGVKD. Trimming removed 8 bases at V and 5 bases at J, with 16 bases between.

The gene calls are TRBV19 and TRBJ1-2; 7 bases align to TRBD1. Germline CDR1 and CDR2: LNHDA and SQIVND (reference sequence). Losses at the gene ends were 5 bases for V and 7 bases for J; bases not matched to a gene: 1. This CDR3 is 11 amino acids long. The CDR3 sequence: CASSEGAGYTF. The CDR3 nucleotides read TGTGCCAGTAGTGAGGGGGCTGGCTACACCTTC.

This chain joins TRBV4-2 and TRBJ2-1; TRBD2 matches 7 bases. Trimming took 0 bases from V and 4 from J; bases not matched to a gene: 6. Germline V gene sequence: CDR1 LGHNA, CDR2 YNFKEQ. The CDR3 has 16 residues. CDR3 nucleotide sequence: TGTGCCAGCAGCCAAGATATGGGGGGAGGGTACAATGAGCAGTTCTTC. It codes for CASSQDMGGGYNEQFF.

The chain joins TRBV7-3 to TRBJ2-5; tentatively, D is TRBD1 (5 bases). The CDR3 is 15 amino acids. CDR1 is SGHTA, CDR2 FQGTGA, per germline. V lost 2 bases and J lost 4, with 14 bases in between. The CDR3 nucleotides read TGTGCCAGCAGCTTAGATGCAGGGTTCGGAGAGACCCAGTACTTC. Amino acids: CASSLDAGFGETQYF.

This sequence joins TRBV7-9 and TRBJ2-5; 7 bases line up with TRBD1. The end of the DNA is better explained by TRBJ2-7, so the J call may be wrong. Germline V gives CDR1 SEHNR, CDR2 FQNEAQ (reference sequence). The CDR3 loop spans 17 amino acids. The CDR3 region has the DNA TGTGCCAGCAGCTTAGGGCTAATAGGGGGCGACGCTTACGAGCAGTACTTC. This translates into CASSLGLIGGDAYEQYF.

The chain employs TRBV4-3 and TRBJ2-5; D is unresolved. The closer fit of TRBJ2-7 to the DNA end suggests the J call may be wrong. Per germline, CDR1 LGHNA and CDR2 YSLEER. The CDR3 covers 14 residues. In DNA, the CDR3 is TGCGCCAGCAGCCAAGAGTGGTCTGGCTACGAGCAGTACTTC. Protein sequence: CASSQEWSGYEQYF.

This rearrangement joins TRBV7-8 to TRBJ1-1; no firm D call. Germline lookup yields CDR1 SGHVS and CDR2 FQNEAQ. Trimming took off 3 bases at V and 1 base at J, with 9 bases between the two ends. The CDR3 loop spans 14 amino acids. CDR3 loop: CASSFGVENTEAFF. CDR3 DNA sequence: TGTGCCAGCAGCTTCGGCGTGGAGAACACTGAAGCTTTCTTT. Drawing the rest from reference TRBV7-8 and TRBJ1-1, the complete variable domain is GAGVSQSPRYKVAKRGQDVALRCDPISGHVSLFWYQQALGQGPEFLTYFQNEAQLDKSGLPSDRFFAERPEGSVSTLKIQRTQQEDSAVYLCASSFGVENTEAFFGQGTRLTVV.

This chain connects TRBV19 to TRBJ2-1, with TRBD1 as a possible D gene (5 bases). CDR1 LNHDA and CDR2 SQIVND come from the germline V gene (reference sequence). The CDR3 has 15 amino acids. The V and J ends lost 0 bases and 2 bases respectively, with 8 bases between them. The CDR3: CASSIDSGPYNEQFF. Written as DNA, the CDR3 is TGTGCCAGTAGTATAGATTCAGGGCCCTACAATGAGCAGTTCTTC.

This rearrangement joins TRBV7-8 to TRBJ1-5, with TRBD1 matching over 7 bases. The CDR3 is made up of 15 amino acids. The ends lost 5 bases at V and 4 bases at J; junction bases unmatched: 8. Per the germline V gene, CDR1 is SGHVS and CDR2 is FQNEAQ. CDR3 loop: CASSPTGSGNQPQHF. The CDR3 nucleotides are TGTGCCAGCAGCCCGACAGGGTCGGGAAATCAGCCCCAGCATTTT.

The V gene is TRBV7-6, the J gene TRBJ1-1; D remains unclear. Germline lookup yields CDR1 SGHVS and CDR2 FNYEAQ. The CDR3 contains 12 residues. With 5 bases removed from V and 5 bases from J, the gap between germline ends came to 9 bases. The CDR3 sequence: CASSPFDTEAFF. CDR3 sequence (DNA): TGTGCCAGCAGCCCGTTTGATACTGAAGCTTTCTTT. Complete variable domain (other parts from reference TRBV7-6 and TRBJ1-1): GAGVSQSPRYKVTKRGQDVALRCDPISGHVSLYWYRQALGQGPEFLTYFNYEAQQDKSGLPNDRFSAERPEGSISTLTIQRTEQRDSAMYRCASSPFDTEAFFGQGTRLTVV.

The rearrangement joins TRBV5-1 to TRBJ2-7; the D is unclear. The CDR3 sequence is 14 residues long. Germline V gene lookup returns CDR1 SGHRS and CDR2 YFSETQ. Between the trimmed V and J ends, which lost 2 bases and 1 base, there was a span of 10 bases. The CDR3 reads CASSFRSRSYEQYF. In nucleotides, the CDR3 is TGCGCCAGCAGCTTCAGAAGCAGGTCCTACGAGCAGTACTTC.

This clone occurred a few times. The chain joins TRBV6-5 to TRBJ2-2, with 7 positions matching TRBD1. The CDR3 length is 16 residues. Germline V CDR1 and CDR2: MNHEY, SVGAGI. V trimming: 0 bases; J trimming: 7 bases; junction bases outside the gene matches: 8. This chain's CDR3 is CASSYSKGAGGGELFF. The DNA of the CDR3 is TGTGCCAGCAGTTACTCGAAGGGGGCCGGCGGCGGGGAGCTGTTTTTT.

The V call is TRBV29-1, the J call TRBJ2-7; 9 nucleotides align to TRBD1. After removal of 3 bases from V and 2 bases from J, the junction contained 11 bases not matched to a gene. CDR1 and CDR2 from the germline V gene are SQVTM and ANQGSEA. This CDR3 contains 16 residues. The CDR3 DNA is TGCAGCGTTGACCGGACAGGGGTCGGGACGCCCTACGAGCAGTACTTC. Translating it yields CSVDRTGVGTPYEQYF.

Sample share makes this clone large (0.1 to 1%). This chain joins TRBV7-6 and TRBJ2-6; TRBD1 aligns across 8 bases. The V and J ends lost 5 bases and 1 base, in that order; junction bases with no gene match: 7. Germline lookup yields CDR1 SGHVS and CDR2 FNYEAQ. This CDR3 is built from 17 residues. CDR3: CASSPRTGRSGANVLTF. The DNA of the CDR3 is TGTGCCAGCAGCCCACGGACAGGGAGGTCTGGGGCCAACGTCCTGACTTTC.

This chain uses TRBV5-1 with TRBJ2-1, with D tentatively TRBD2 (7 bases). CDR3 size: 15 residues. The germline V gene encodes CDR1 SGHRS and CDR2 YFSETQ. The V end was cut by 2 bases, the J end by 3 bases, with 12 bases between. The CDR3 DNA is TGCGCCAGCAGCTTAAAGGGGGGGCTCTACAATGAGCAGTTCTTC. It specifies CASSLKGGLYNEQFF.

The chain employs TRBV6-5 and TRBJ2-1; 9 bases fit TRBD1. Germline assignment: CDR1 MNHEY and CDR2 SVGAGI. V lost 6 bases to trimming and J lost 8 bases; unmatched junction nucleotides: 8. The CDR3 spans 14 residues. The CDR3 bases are TGTGCCAGCAGCCGGGACAGGGAGACTCATGAGCAGTTCTTC. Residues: CASSRDRETHEQFF.

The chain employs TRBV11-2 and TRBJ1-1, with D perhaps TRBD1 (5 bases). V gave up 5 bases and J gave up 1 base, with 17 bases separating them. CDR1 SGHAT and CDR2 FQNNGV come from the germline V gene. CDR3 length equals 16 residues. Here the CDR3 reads CASSQILTGSNTEAFF. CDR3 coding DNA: TGTGCCAGCAGCCAAATCTTAACAGGTTCGAACACTGAAGCTTTCTTT.